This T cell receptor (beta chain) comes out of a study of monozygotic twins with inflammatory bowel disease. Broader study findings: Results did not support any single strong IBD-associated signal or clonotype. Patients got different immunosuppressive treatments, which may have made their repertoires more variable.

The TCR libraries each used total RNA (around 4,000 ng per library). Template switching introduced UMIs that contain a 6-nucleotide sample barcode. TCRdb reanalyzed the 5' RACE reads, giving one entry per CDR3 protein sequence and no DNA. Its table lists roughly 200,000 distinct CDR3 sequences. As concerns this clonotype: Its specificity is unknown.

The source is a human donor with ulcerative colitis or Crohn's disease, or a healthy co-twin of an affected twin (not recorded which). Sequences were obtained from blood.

The CDR3 spells CASSEYVVGEQFF. This chain links TRBV6-1 with TRBJ2-1. The CDR3 spans 13 residues. CDR1 and CDR2 from the germline V gene are MNHNS and SASEGT.